This paragraph reports one TCR beta chain. Its antigen remains unknown. cDNA libraries for TCR beta contained unique molecular identifiers. T cells, roughly 0.9 to 11 million of them, yielded some 500,000 cDNA molecules. TCRdb itself ran the PCR reads through MiXCR, one entry per CDR3 protein. The sample holds about 770,000 distinct CDR3 sequences, 46% seen once. Per germline, CDR1 SQVTM and CDR2 ANQGSEA. V shed 5 bases and J 0 bases; nucleotides not matched to a gene: 2. This CDR3 comprises 13 residues. This sample is drawn from a study of post-analysis software for immune sequencing data. At the level of the study: Disease courses included relapsing-remitting, secondary progressive and progressive-relapsing multiple sclerosis.

Findings of the study overall: Those with multiple sclerosis, the patient group, showed significantly lower normalized Chao1 diversity than controls. Samples made in the same batch grouped tightly together by F measure. A few TRBV segments appeared more often in patients than in controls, and TRBV5-6, TRBV5-1 and TRBV20-1 were among these.

The TCR originated in a girl aged 5 to 17 with multiple sclerosis. Sequencing was performed on blood. The chain employs TRBV29-1 and TRBJ2-7; 9 bases align to TRBD2. CDR3 nucleotides: TGCAGCGTTCGGACTAGCGCCTCCTACGAGCAGTACTTC. Its translation: CSVRTSASYEQYF.